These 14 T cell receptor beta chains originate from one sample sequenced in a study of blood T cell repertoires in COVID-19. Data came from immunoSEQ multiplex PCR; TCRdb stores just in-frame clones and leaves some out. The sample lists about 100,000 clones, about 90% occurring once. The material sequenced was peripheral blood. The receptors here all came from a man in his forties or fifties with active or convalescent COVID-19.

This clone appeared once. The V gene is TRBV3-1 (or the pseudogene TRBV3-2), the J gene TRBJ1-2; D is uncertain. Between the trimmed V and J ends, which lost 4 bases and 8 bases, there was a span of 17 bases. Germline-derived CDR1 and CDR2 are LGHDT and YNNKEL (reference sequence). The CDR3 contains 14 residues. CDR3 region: CASSLNLGAAGYTF. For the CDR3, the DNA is TGTGCCAGCAGCCTCAATCTAGGTGCGGCGGGCTACACCTTC.

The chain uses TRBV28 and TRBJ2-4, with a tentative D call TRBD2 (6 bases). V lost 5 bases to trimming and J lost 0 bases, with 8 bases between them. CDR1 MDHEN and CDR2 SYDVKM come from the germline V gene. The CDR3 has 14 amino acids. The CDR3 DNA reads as TGTGCCAGCAGTCCCGGGGGAGCCAAAAACATTCAGTACTTC. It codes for CASSPGGAKNIQYF.

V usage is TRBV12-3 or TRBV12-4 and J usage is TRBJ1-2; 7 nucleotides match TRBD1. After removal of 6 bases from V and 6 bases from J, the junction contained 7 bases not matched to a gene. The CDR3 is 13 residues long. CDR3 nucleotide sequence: TGTGCCAGCAGAAGGGACAGACTCAATGGCTACACCTTC. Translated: CASRRDRLNGYTF.

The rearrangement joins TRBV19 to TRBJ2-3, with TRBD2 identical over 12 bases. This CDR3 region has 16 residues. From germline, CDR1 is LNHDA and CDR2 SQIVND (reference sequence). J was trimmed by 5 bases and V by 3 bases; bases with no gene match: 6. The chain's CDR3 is CASSITKLAGGDTQYF. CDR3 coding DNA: TGTGCCAGTAGTATTACCAAACTAGCGGGAGGAGATACGCAGTATTTT.

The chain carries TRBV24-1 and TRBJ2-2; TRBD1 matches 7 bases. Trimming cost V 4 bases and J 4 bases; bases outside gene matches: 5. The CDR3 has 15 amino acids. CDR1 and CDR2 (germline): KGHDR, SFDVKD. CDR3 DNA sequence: TGTGCCACCAGTGACACCGGACAGGTCACCGGGGAGCTGTTTTTT. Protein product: CATSDTGQVTGELFF.

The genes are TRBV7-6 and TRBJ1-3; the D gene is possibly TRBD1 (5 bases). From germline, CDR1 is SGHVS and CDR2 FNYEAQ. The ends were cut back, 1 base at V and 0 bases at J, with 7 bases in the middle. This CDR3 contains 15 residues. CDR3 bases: TGTGCCAGCAGCTTAGGACAGAGCTCTGGAAACACCATATATTTT. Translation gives CASSLGQSSGNTIYF.

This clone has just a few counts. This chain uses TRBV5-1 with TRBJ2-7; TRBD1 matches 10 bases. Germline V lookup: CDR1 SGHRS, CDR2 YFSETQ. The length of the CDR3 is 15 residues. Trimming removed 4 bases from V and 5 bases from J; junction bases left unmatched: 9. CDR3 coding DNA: TGCGCCAGCAGCCCCTGGGGGGACAGGGGTCACGAGCAGTACTTC. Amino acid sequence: CASSPWGDRGHEQYF.

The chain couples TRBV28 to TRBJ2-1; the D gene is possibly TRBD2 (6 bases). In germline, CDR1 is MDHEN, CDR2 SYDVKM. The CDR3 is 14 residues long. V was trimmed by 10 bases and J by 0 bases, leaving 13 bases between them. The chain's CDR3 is CATEGGDSYNEQFF. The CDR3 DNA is TGTGCCACCGAAGGAGGGGACTCCTACAATGAGCAGTTCTTC.

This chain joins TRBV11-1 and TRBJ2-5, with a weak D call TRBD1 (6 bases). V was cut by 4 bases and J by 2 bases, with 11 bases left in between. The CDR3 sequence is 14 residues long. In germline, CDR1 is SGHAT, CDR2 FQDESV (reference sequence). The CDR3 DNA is TGTGCCAGCAGCTCGACAGGATCTCAAGAGACCCAGTACTTC. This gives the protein CASSSTGSQETQYF.

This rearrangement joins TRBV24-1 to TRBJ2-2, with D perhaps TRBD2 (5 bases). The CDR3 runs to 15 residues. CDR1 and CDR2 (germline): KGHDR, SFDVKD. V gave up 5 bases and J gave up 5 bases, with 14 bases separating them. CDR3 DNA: TGTGCCACCAGTGGGAGCGGCTCGAGAACCGGGGAGCTGTTTTTT. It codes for CATSGSGSRTGELFF.

The DNA of the CDR3 is TGTGCCAGCAGTTTATTGGGGGCCGGCTACACCTTC. Residues: CASSLLGAGYTF. V and J are TRBV28 and TRBJ1-2, with a tentative D call TRBD1 (6 bases). CDR3 length: 12 amino acids. Trimming cost V 1 base and J 8 bases, with 8 bases left between them. CDR1 is MDHEN and CDR2 is SYDVKM in the germline V gene.

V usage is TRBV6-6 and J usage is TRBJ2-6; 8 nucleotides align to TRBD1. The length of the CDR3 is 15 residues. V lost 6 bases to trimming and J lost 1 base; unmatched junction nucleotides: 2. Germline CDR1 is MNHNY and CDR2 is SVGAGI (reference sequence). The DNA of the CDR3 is TGTGCCAGCAGAAGACAGGGGTCTGGGGCCAACGTCCTGACTTTC. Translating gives CASRRQGSGANVLTF.

CDR3 nucleotide sequence: TGTGCCAGCAGCTTAGGGGGACCTAGCGGAACAGCGGATACGCAGTATTTT. It translates to CASSLGGPSGTADTQYF. The chain is built from TRBV13 and TRBJ2-3; 7 bases match TRBD2. Germline CDR1 and CDR2: PRHDT and FYEKMQ (reference sequence). The CDR3 extends over 17 amino acids. V gave up 0 bases and J gave up 6 bases; unmatched junction bases: 12. The whole variable domain, remainder taken from reference TRBV13 and TRBJ2-3, is AAGVIQSPRHLIKEKRETATLKCYPIPRHDTVYWYQQGPGQDPQFLISFYEKMQSDKGSIPDRFSAQQFSDYHSELNMSSLELGDSALYFCASSLGGPSGTADTQYFGPGTRLTVL.

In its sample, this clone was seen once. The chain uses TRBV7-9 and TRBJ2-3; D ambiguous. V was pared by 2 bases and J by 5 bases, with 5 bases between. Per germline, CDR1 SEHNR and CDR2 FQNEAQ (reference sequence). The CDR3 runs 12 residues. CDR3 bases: TGTGCCAGCAGCTTATCGGGAGATACGCAGTATTTT. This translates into CASSLSGDTQYF. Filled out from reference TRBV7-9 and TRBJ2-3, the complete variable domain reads DTGVSQNPRHKITKRGQNVTFRCDPISEHNRLYWYRQTLGQGPEFLTYFQNEAQLEKSRLLSDRFSAERPKGSFSTLEIQRTEQGDSAMYLCASSLSGDTQYFGPGTRLTVL.